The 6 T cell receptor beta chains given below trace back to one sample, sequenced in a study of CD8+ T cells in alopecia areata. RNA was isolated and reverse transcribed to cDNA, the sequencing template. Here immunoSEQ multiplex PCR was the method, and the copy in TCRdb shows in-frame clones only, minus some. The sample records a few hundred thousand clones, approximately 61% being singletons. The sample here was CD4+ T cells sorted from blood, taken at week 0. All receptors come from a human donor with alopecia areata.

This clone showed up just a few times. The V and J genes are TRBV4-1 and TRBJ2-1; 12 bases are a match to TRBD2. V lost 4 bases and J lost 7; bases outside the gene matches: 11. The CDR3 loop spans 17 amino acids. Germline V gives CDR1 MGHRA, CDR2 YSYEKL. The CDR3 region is CASSRGGLAGLGNEQFF. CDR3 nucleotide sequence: TGCGCCAGCAGCCGGGGCGGACTAGCGGGGTTAGGTAATGAGCAGTTCTTC.

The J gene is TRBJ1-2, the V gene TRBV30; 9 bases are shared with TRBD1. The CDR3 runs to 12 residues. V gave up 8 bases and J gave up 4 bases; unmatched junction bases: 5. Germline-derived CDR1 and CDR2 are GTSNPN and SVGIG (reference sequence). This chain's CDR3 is CARGTGIYGYTF. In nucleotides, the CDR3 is TGTGCCCGAGGGACAGGGATCTATGGCTACACCTTC.

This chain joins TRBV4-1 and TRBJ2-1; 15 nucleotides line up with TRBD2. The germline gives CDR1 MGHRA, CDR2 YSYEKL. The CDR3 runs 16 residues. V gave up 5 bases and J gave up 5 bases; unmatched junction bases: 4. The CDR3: CASSLWTSGGDNEQFF. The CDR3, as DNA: TGCGCCAGCAGCTTGTGGACTAGCGGGGGGGACAATGAGCAGTTCTTC.

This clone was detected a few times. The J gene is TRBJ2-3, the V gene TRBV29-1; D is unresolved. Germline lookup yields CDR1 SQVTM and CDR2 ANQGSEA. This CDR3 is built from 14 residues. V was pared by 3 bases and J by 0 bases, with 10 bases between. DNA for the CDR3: TGCAGCGTTGAGTCCATACCTAGCACAGATACGCAGTATTTT. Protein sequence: CSVESIPSTDTQYF.

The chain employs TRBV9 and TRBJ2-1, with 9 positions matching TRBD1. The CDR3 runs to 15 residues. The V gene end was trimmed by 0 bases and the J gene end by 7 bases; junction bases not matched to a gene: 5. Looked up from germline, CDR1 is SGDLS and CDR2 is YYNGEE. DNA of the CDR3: TGTGCCAGCAGCGTAGAGACAGGGGGGAGAAATGAGCAGTTCTTC. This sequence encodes CASSVETGGRNEQFF.

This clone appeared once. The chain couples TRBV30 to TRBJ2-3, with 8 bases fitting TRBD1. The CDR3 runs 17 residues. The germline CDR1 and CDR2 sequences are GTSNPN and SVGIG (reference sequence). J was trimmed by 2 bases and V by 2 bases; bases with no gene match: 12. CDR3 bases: TGTGCCTGGAGTACTACGGTGTCAGGGGGCGTCACAGATACGCAGTATTTT. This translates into CAWSTTVSGGVTDTQYF.